The sequence of this T cell receptor (beta chain) was determined in a study of blood T cells in healthy people across ages. Study-level results: Long-lived donors exceeded aged donors in naive CD4+ cells and diversity.

The CDR3 runs 13 residues. CDR1 is MGHDK, CDR2 SYGVNS, per germline. Trimming at V came to 10 bases and at J to 6 bases, leaving 6 bases not matched to a gene. The second PCR ran roughly 6 to 12 cycles with a sample-barcoded 5' primer and J-beta primers. TCRdb fed the 5' RACE reads into MiXCR, producing one record per CDR3 protein. The sample consists of 1.2 million to 1.5 million distinct CDR3 sequences, approximately 38% of them appearing once. There are a few counts of this clonotype. The antigen is not known. Each sample had at least 6.5 million PBMCs isolated. Per individual sample, total RNA of at least 6 micrograms was extracted.

The origin of this receptor is a woman aged 18-35 years in good health. The material sequenced was blood. V usage is TRBV25-1 and J usage is TRBJ2-7; 13 nucleotides agree with TRBD2. The CDR3 sequence is CATEGLAGSEQYF. DNA for the CDR3: TGTGCCACCGAGGGACTAGCGGGAAGCGAGCAGTACTTC.